This paragraph covers one T cell receptor beta chain sequence. The data belong to a study of monozygotic twins with inflammatory bowel disease. TCRdb re-called the 5' RACE reads; one entry per CDR3 protein, DNA not given. The listing records some 160,000 distinct CDR3 sequences. Sequencing was carried out using blood. The sequence derives from a human donor with ulcerative colitis or Crohn's disease, or a healthy co-twin of an affected twin (not recorded which).

The CDR3 loop reads CASSEGVGQAGNSPLHF. The chain is built from TRBV18 and TRBJ1-6; the D gene TCRdb calls, TRBD1, cannot be checked with no DNA. This CDR3 is built from 17 residues. Germline CDR1 KGHSH, CDR2 LQKENI. The full variable domain, in which reference TRBV18 and TRBJ1-6 provide the parts outside the CDR3, is NAGVMQNPRHLVRRRGQEARLRCSPMKGHSHVYWYRQLPEEGLKFMVYLQKENIIDESGMPKERFSAEFPKEGPSILRIQQVVRGDSAAYFCASSEGVGQAGNSPLHFGNGTRLTVT.